This T cell receptor beta chain came from a study of T cell responses to AZD1222 COVID-19 vaccine. Findings of the study overall: Among vaccine-associated CD4 TCRs, coverage spanned spike, with dominance at 160-218 and 743-854. Researchers took repertoire samples only after the peak T cell response had come. Females outnumbered males among donors, who were mostly white British; clonal diversity was possibly underestimated. Spike-specific TCR breadth rose after two AZD1222 doses, and depth rose as well.

The CDR3 extends over 14 amino acids. The V and J ends lost 7 bases and 3 bases, in that order; junction bases with no gene match: 5. The germline CDR1 and CDR2 sequences are PRHDT and FYEKMQ (reference sequence). Assay used: immunoSEQ multiplex PCR; TCRdb lists only in-frame clones, some missing. The sample lists under 200,000 clones, 88% occurring once. Remarks on this clone: What it binds is unknown.

The sequenced sample was peripheral blood, obtained 28 days after the second AZD1222 dose. The source is an adult who received the AZD1222 COVID-19 vaccine. This chain connects TRBV13 to TRBJ1-4; 7 bases align to TRBD1. In nucleotides, the CDR3 is TGTGCCAGCACCCTACAGGGGTCTAATGAAAAACTGTTTTTT. This codes for CASTLQGSNEKLFF.